The 32 T cell receptor beta chains in this list originate from one sample, sequenced in a study of CD8 T cells in ankylosing spondylitis. TCRdb processed the 5' RACE reads anew with MiXCR; each CDR3 protein has one entry. The data hold 30,000 to 45,000 distinct CDR3 sequences, with 3% to 3.5% observed a single time. The sequenced material came from blood, either unsorted or a sorted T cell fraction (not recorded which). The receptor source for this set is a male donor with ankylosing spondylitis or in good health (not recorded which).

At least ten counts were recorded for this clonotype. The J gene is TRBJ2-1, the V gene TRBV9; unclear D gene. The CDR3 is 13 amino acids. Germline values: CDR1 SGDLS, CDR2 YYNGEE. The V end lost 2 bases, the J end lost 4 bases, and 7 bases lay between the germline ends. The CDR3 DNA is TGTGCCAGCAGCGTGGGCCAATACAATGAGCAGTTCTTC. This sequence encodes CASSVGQYNEQFF.

At least ten counts were recorded for this clonotype. This rearrangement joins TRBV9 to TRBJ1-1; the match to TRBD1 covers 7 bases. Unmatched junction bases numbered 9, after V lost 1 base and J lost 3 bases. The germline gives CDR1 SGDLS, CDR2 YYNGEE. The CDR3 is made up of 16 amino acids. The CDR3 sequence: CASSVLPDRADTEAFF. The CDR3 bases are TGTGCCAGCAGCGTACTACCTGACAGGGCGGACACTGAAGCTTTCTTT. The whole variable domain, remainder taken from reference TRBV9 and TRBJ1-1, is DSGVTQTPKHLITATGQRVTLRCSPRSGDLSVYWYQQSLDQGLQFLIQYYNGEERAKGNILERFSAQQFPDLHSELNLSSLELGDSALYFCASSVLPDRADTEAFFGQGTRLTVV.

The table lists this clonotype with many counts. The chain combines TRBV9 with TRBJ1-4, with no clear D. There are 14 residues in the CDR3. The V and J ends lost 0 bases and 7 bases respectively, with 10 bases between them. The V gene's germline CDR1 is SGDLS and CDR2 YYNGEE. CDR3 sequence reads: CASSVGAGGEKLFF. In DNA form, the CDR3 reads TGTGCCAGCAGCGTAGGCGCCGGTGGTGAAAAACTGTTTTTT.

This sequence joins TRBV9 and TRBJ2-1; 7 positions agree with TRBD2. The CDR3 is 17 residues long. The trim removed 0 bases at V and 4 bases at J, leaving 10 bases unmatched. Germline CDR1 is SGDLS and CDR2 is YYNGEE. CDR3 sequence: CASSVEVGGDRYNEQFF. The DNA of the CDR3 is TGTGCCAGCAGCGTAGAAGTGGGGGGGGACCGGTACAATGAGCAGTTCTTC.

This clonotype showed up many times. The CDR3, as DNA: TGTGCCAGCAGCCTAGCGGGACAGGCAGATACGCAGTATTTT. Translation gives CASSLAGQADTQYF. This sequence joins TRBV9 and TRBJ2-3, with D possibly being TRBD2 (9 bases). This CDR3 is 14 amino acids long. V shed 4 bases and J shed 4 bases, with 13 bases lying between them. Germline values: CDR1 SGDLS, CDR2 YYNGEE.

In this sample, this clonotype turned up many times. This sequence joins TRBV9 and TRBJ2-1, with 7 bases matching TRBD1. The CDR3 totals 13 residues. Germline CDR1 reads SGDLS; CDR2 reads YYNGEE. J was trimmed by 6 bases and V by 7 bases; bases with no gene match: 7. CDR3 amino acids: CASDRQGTNEQFF. The CDR3 DNA follows: TGTGCCAGCGATAGACAGGGCACCAATGAGCAGTTCTTC.

This clonotype occurred many times. The gene calls are TRBV9 and TRBJ2-2; 9 positions agree with TRBD1. The CDR3 loop spans 15 amino acids. J gave up 2 bases and V 3 bases, and 2 bases lay outside the gene matches. Germline values: CDR1 SGDLS, CDR2 YYNGEE. The CDR3 nucleotides are TGTGCCAGCAGCGAGGGACAGGGAAACACCGGGGAGCTGTTTTTT. Translated: CASSEGQGNTGELFF. Supplemented by reference TRBV9 and TRBJ2-2, the full variable domain reads DSGVTQTPKHLITATGQRVTLRCSPRSGDLSVYWYQQSLDQGLQFLIQYYNGEERAKGNILERFSAQQFPDLHSELNLSSLELGDSALYFCASSEGQGNTGELFFGEGSRLTVL.

This clonotype occurred many times. The chain uses TRBV9 and TRBJ2-1, with D possibly being TRBD1 (5 bases). This CDR3 has 18 amino acids. V was shortened by 4 bases and J by 6 bases, with 26 bases between the two germline ends. CDR1 SGDLS and CDR2 YYNGEE come from the germline V gene. The CDR3 reads CASSSDPWGGPGFNEQFF. The CDR3 bases are TGTGCCAGCAGCTCAGACCCATGGGGCGGCCCCGGATTCAATGAGCAGTTCTTC. Full variable domain (remainder filled in from reference TRBV9 and TRBJ2-1): DSGVTQTPKHLITATGQRVTLRCSPRSGDLSVYWYQQSLDQGLQFLIQYYNGEERAKGNILERFSAQQFPDLHSELNLSSLELGDSALYFCASSSDPWGGPGFNEQFFGPGTRLTVL.

This clonotype came up many times. The chain combines TRBV9 with TRBJ2-3; D tentatively reads TRBD1 or TRBD2 (5 bases each). This CDR3 spans 16 amino acids. From germline, CDR1 is SGDLS and CDR2 YYNGEE. V was cut by 0 bases and J by 0 bases, with 11 bases left in between. For the CDR3, the DNA is TGTGCCAGCAGCGTAGGAGGGGCGGGTAGCACAGATACGCAGTATTTT. Translating gives CASSVGGAGSTDTQYF.

This clonotype was picked up many times. The J gene is TRBJ1-6, the V gene TRBV9; possibly TRBD1 for D (6 bases). In germline, CDR1 is SGDLS, CDR2 YYNGEE. The V end lost 3 bases, the J end lost 4 bases, and 11 bases lay between the germline ends. There are 15 residues in the CDR3. The CDR3 loop is CASSEKGDYNSPLHF. The CDR3 DNA follows: TGTGCCAGCAGCGAGAAGGGGGATTATAATTCACCCCTCCACTTT.

At least ten counts were recorded for this clonotype. This chain joins TRBV9 and TRBJ1-1, with D possibly being TRBD1 (6 bases). Germline CDR1 is SGDLS and CDR2 is YYNGEE. This CDR3 has 15 amino acids. V lost 5 bases and J 0 bases, leaving 14 bases between the germline ends. CDR3 in DNA: TGTGCCAGCAGGCCTCCGGGACATATGAACACTGAAGCTTTCTTT. Its translation is CASRPPGHMNTEAFF.

This clonotype occurred a few times. The chain recombines TRBV9 with TRBJ1-6; 8 bases fit TRBD1. Germline lookup yields CDR1 SGDLS and CDR2 YYNGEE. This CDR3 has 15 residues. V lost 0 bases and J lost 9; bases outside the gene matches: 5. The CDR3 loop reads CASSVGQGTSSPLHF. CDR3 nucleotides: TGTGCCAGCAGCGTAGGACAGGGGACGAGTTCACCCCTCCACTTT.

This clonotype occurred many times. V usage is TRBV9 and J usage is TRBJ1-1; D not resolved. The CDR3 is 15 residues long. V was pared by 4 bases and J by 1 base, with 14 bases between. The germline V gene encodes CDR1 SGDLS and CDR2 YYNGEE. The CDR3 coding sequence is TGTGCCAGCAGCCTAACTCCCGCGGCGAACACTGAAGCTTTCTTT. This codes for CASSLTPAANTEAFF.

This clonotype was detected ten times or more. This chain links TRBV9 with TRBJ2-2; TRBD2 aligns across 7 bases. From germline, CDR1 is SGDLS and CDR2 YYNGEE. Losses at the gene ends were 0 bases for V and 5 bases for J; bases not matched to a gene: 10. The CDR3 is made up of 17 amino acids. CDR3 bases: TGTGCCAGCAGCGTAGGTCCCCCGGGAGGTTCGACCGGGGAGCTGTTTTTT. The encoded protein is CASSVGPPGGSTGELFF.

This clonotype was picked up many times. The CDR3 bases are TGTGCCAGCAGCGTAGATTGGGGAGCTCGGAACACCGGGGAGCTGTTTTTT. Translating it yields CASSVDWGARNTGELFF. The rearrangement links TRBV9 to TRBJ2-2; D is perhaps TRBD2 (5 bases). The CDR3 totals 17 residues. Germline assignment: CDR1 SGDLS and CDR2 YYNGEE. Trimming removed 0 bases at V and 1 base at J, with 13 bases between.

This clonotype was seen at least ten times. The V call is TRBV9, the J call TRBJ2-2; D perhaps matches TRBD2 (6 bases). The CDR3 is made up of 15 amino acids. Germline V CDR1 and CDR2: SGDLS, YYNGEE. Trimming left V 2 bases short and J 5 bases short, with 13 bases between. CDR3 amino acids: CASSVSKAGTGELFF. CDR3 sequence (DNA): TGTGCCAGCAGCGTCTCCAAAGCGGGTACCGGGGAGCTGTTTTTT.

The table lists this clonotype with many counts. The chain combines TRBV9 with TRBJ2-3; 9 bases are shared with TRBD2. The CDR3 consists of 16 residues. V dropped 1 base and J dropped 2; count of bases not matched to a gene: 5. Per germline, CDR1 SGDLS and CDR2 YYNGEE. The CDR3 region has the DNA TGTGCCAGCAGCGTACTCGCGGGAGGGAACACAGATACGCAGTATTTT. It is translated as CASSVLAGGNTDTQYF.

This clonotype was detected ten times or more. The rearrangement joins TRBV9 to TRBJ2-2, with D tentatively TRBD2 (6 bases). The CDR3 is 15 residues long. V lost 4 bases and J 4 bases, leaving 14 bases between the germline ends. CDR1 and CDR2 (germline): SGDLS, YYNGEE. CDR3 sequence: CASSQVGEATGELFF. The CDR3 DNA is TGTGCCAGCAGCCAGGTGGGGGAGGCCACCGGGGAGCTGTTTTTT. Together with reference TRBV9 and TRBJ2-2, the CDR3 gives the full variable domain: DSGVTQTPKHLITATGQRVTLRCSPRSGDLSVYWYQQSLDQGLQFLIQYYNGEERAKGNILERFSAQQFPDLHSELNLSSLELGDSALYFCASSQVGEATGELFFGEGSRLTVL.

This clonotype turned up a few times. CDR3 sequence reads: CASSSQRGGLAGEGTQYF. The CDR3 nucleotides are TGTGCCAGCAGCTCCCAGCGAGGGGGCCTAGCGGGAGAAGGTACGCAGTATTTT. The chain combines TRBV9 with TRBJ2-3; 10 bases map to TRBD2. V was pared by 4 bases and J by 8 bases, with 19 bases of the junction left unmatched. The CDR3 has 18 residues. CDR1 SGDLS and CDR2 YYNGEE come from the germline V gene. The full variable domain, in which reference TRBV9 and TRBJ2-3 provide the parts outside the CDR3, is DSGVTQTPKHLITATGQRVTLRCSPRSGDLSVYWYQQSLDQGLQFLIQYYNGEERAKGNILERFSAQQFPDLHSELNLSSLELGDSALYFCASSSQRGGLAGEGTQYFGPGTRLTVL.

This clonotype came up many times. The V and J genes are TRBV9 and TRBJ2-1, with 8 bases matching TRBD1. With V trimmed by 0 bases and J by 4 bases, 3 bases remained unmatched. Germline lookup yields CDR1 SGDLS and CDR2 YYNGEE. The CDR3 length is 15 residues. The CDR3 sequence is CASSVAQGEYNEQFF. DNA for the CDR3: TGTGCCAGCAGCGTAGCACAGGGGGAATACAATGAGCAGTTCTTC.

This clonotype has at least ten counts. The gene calls are TRBV9 and TRBJ2-5; TRBD1 agrees at 8 bases. The CDR3 runs to 15 residues. V shed 2 bases and J 5 bases; nucleotides not matched to a gene: 8. Germline CDR1 is SGDLS and CDR2 is YYNGEE. As DNA, the CDR3 is TGTGCCAGCAGCGTTGCAGGGGGCTATAGGGAGACCCAGTACTTC. Translation: CASSVAGGYRETQYF.

This clonotype was seen at least ten times. The gene calls are TRBV9 and TRBJ2-2; 9 nucleotides line up with TRBD1. Germline values: CDR1 SGDLS, CDR2 YYNGEE. The CDR3 runs to 14 residues. V dropped 4 bases and J dropped 7; count of bases not matched to a gene: 5. The CDR3: CASSPRQGDGELFF. Written as DNA, the CDR3 is TGTGCCAGCAGCCCACGACAGGGGGACGGGGAGCTGTTTTTT.

This clonotype was seen ten or more times. The chain couples TRBV9 to TRBJ2-1; possibly TRBD2 for D (6 bases). V was cut by 0 bases and J by 2 bases, with 9 bases left in between. CDR3 length: 15 residues. Germline CDR1 SGDLS, CDR2 YYNGEE. The CDR3 protein is CASSVGSGTYNEQFF. CDR3 DNA: TGTGCCAGCAGCGTAGGTAGCGGAACCTACAATGAGCAGTTCTTC.

In this sample, this clonotype turned up many times. The V call is TRBV9, the J call TRBJ2-1; D remains ambiguous. Deletions cut 0 bases from V and 6 bases from J, with 10 bases between. Germline CDR1 is SGDLS and CDR2 is YYNGEE. The CDR3 has 14 residues. The DNA of the CDR3 is TGTGCCAGCAGCGTAGACGTATCCGGCAATGAGCAGTTCTTC. It encodes CASSVDVSGNEQFF.

This clonotype is classed as medium-sized. V usage is TRBV9 and J usage is TRBJ2-2, with D possibly being TRBD1 or TRBD2 (5 bases each). Germline-derived CDR1 and CDR2 are SGDLS and YYNGEE. The CDR3 runs 15 residues. Trimming took off 4 bases at V and 0 bases at J, with 10 bases between the two ends. The DNA for the CDR3 is TGTGCCAGCAGCCCCGAGGGGTCGAACACCGGGGAGCTGTTTTTT. Its protein product is CASSPEGSNTGELFF.

This clonotype was seen at least ten times. The rearrangement joins TRBV9 to TRBJ2-4, with 16 bases fitting TRBD2. Losses at the gene ends were 4 bases for V and 9 bases for J; bases not matched to a gene: 7. This CDR3 spans 16 amino acids. CDR1 and CDR2 from the germline V gene are SGDLS and YYNGEE. The CDR3 sequence: CASSTGTSGRGSIQYF. CDR3 sequence (DNA): TGTGCCAGCAGCACCGGGACTAGCGGGAGGGGGAGCATTCAGTACTTC.

This clonotype has a handful of counts. The chain joins TRBV9 to TRBJ1-6; TRBD1 is a possible D gene (5 bases). This CDR3 has 14 residues. V dropped 3 bases and J dropped 9 bases, with 13 bases sitting between them. The germline gives CDR1 SGDLS, CDR2 YYNGEE. This CDR3 is CASSAPGDGSPLHF. CDR3 bases: TGTGCCAGCAGCGCCCCGGGGGACGGTTCACCCCTCCACTTT. The complete variable domain, with remaining parts taken from reference TRBV9 and TRBJ1-6, reads DSGVTQTPKHLITATGQRVTLRCSPRSGDLSVYWYQQSLDQGLQFLIQYYNGEERAKGNILERFSAQQFPDLHSELNLSSLELGDSALYFCASSAPGDGSPLHFGNGTRLTVT.

This clonotype was detected many times. V and J are TRBV9 and TRBJ2-5; TRBD2 matches at 8 bases. CDR3 length: 15 residues. Per the germline V gene, CDR1 is SGDLS and CDR2 is YYNGEE. The V and J ends lost 1 base and 5 bases, in that order; junction bases with no gene match: 7. The DNA of the CDR3 is TGTGCCAGCAGCGTACGCGGGGGGCCGGGGGAGACCCAGTACTTC. It encodes CASSVRGGPGETQYF.

This clonotype was seen repeatedly, ten times or more. The CDR3 reads CASSVWGASNEQFF. CDR3 nucleotides: TGTGCCAGCAGCGTATGGGGGGCTAGCAATGAGCAGTTCTTC. This sequence joins TRBV9 and TRBJ2-1; perhaps D is TRBD1 or TRBD2 (6 bases each). The CDR3 has 14 residues. Trimming stripped 1 base from V and 6 bases from J, with 11 bases between. Germline V CDR1 and CDR2: SGDLS, YYNGEE.

The table lists this clonotype with many counts. This chain uses TRBV9 with TRBJ2-2, with 9 bases identical to TRBD1. Germline V gene data show CDR1 as SGDLS and CDR2 as YYNGEE. The CDR3 covers 15 residues. J gave up 4 bases and V 3 bases, and 4 bases lay outside the gene matches. In DNA form, the CDR3 reads TGTGCCAGCAGCGGACTACAGGGGGCCACCGGGGAGCTGTTTTTT. It yields the protein CASSGLQGATGELFF.

By share, this clonotype ranks as medium-sized. The CDR3 region is CSARDVVGPVGETQYF. In DNA, the CDR3 is TGCAGTGCTAGAGATGTTGTCGGACCCGTGGGGGAGACCCAGTACTTC. The V call is TRBV20-1, the J call TRBJ2-5; the D is unclear. This CDR3 region has 16 residues. Between the trimmed V and J ends, which lost 0 bases and 5 bases, there was a span of 19 bases. The V gene's germline CDR1 is DFQATT and CDR2 SNEGSKA (reference sequence).

This clonotype was recorded at least ten times. The chain carries TRBV9 and TRBJ2-4, with TRBD2 matching 10 bases. V shed 3 bases and J 5 bases; nucleotides not matched to a gene: 5. Germline V gene lookup returns CDR1 SGDLS and CDR2 YYNGEE. This CDR3 spans 15 amino acids. CDR3 sequence reads: CASSAGLAAQNIQYF. CDR3 bases: TGTGCCAGCAGCGCCGGACTAGCGGCACAAAACATTCAGTACTTC.